One and the same sample provided the 32 T cell receptor beta chains below, sequenced in a study of T cells in tumors after PD-1 blockade. The method was immunoSEQ multiplex PCR; TCRdb's version includes in-frame clones alone and lacks a portion of them. The data show more than 40,000 clones, more than 65% seen once. The sample was PBMCs, taken before anti-PD-1 therapy. The receptors were sampled from a human donor with advanced basal cell or squamous cell carcinoma (not recorded which).

The chain uses TRBV7-3 and TRBJ1-1, with a possible D match to TRBD1 (5 bases). V was pared by 6 bases and J by 2 bases, with 13 bases between. Germline loops: CDR1 SGHTA, CDR2 FQGTGA. This CDR3 region has 14 residues. DNA for the CDR3: TGTGCCAGCAGGGCCGGGACGGTAAACACTGAAGCTTTCTTT. This encodes CASRAGTVNTEAFF.

This CDR3 is CASSQDGAGVLGYTF. The CDR3 DNA reads as TGCGCCAGCAGCCAAGATGGGGCAGGGGTTCTGGGCTACACCTTC. The chain combines TRBV4-1 with TRBJ1-2; D might be TRBD1 (6 bases). Trimming pared 0 bases from V and 8 bases from J, leaving 16 bases between. Germline V gives CDR1 MGHRA, CDR2 YSYEKL. The CDR3 is 15 amino acids.

The chain couples TRBV10-2 to TRBJ2-7; 7 bases match TRBD1. This CDR3 spans 20 amino acids. Germline CDR1 reads WSHSY; CDR2 reads SAAADI. J lost 3 bases, V lost 2 bases, and 22 bases had no gene match. This CDR3 is CASSEIQQLYRGDIVYEQYF. CDR3 nucleotides: TGCGCCAGCAGTGAGATCCAGCAATTATACAGGGGCGACATAGTCTACGAGCAGTACTTC.

Within the sample, this clone is medium-sized (0.01 to 0.1%). The V and J genes are TRBV2 and TRBJ2-7; the D gene is possibly TRBD2 (6 bases). There are 15 residues in the CDR3. Trimming cost V 2 bases and J 0 bases, with 11 bases left between them. In germline, CDR1 is SNHLY, CDR2 FYNNEI. The CDR3 reads CASSEWGDLSYEQYF. The DNA of the CDR3 is TGTGCCAGCAGTGAATGGGGGGACCTCTCCTACGAGCAGTACTTC.

V is TRBV5-5 and J is TRBJ1-2, with D maybe TRBD1 (6 bases). The germline gives CDR1 SGHKS, CDR2 YYEKEE (reference sequence). The germline V and J ends were trimmed by 4 bases and 2 bases, with 15 bases remaining between them. The CDR3 is 15 amino acids. Here the CDR3 reads CASSVDGQPNYGYTF. CDR3 in DNA: TGTGCCAGCAGCGTGGATGGACAGCCCAACTATGGCTACACCTTC.

The V call is TRBV16, the J call TRBJ2-7; perhaps TRBD1 as D (5 bases). Per the germline V gene, CDR1 is KGHSY and CDR2 is FQNENV. This CDR3 has 15 residues. V was pared by 3 bases and J by 5 bases, with 17 bases between. The CDR3 loop reads CASSQKGQGLHEQYF. The CDR3 DNA reads TGTGCCAGCAGCCAGAAGGGCCAGGGTTTACACGAGCAGTACTTC.

The chain employs TRBV28 and TRBJ1-1; 7 nucleotides line up with TRBD1. V lost 7 bases to trimming and J lost 7 bases; unmatched junction nucleotides: 9. The CDR3 sequence is 13 residues long. Per germline, CDR1 MDHEN and CDR2 SYDVKM. The CDR3 DNA follows: TGTGCCAGCATCCCCCACCGGGACAGTGAAGCTTTCTTT. Its protein product is CASIPHRDSEAFF.

The rearrangement uses TRBV6-4 and TRBJ1-5, with a tentative D call TRBD1 (5 bases). The CDR3 sequence is 18 residues long. Germline V CDR1 and CDR2: MRHNA, SNTAGT. V gave up 6 bases and J gave up 9 bases, with 30 bases separating them. CDR3 sequence (DNA): TGTGCCAGCAGACACGCCCCGGGACCTAAAGTGGGAAACCCGCCCCAGCATTTT. Protein sequence: CASRHAPGPKVGNPPQHF.

The chain uses TRBV9 and TRBJ2-2; D gene unclear. Germline CDR1 SGDLS, CDR2 YYNGEE. The V gene lost 7 bases and the J gene lost 4 bases, with 11 bases spanning the gap. This CDR3 has 13 amino acids. In nucleotides, the CDR3 is TGTGCCAGCGGTGGGGTAATCACCGGGGAGCTGTTTTTT. Its protein is CASGGVITGELFF.

The chain links TRBV27 to TRBJ1-5; D unclear. The V end was cut by 3 bases, the J end by 9 bases, with 12 bases between. The CDR3 runs to 13 residues. The V gene's germline CDR1 is MNHEY and CDR2 SMNVEV (reference sequence). CDR3 sequence: CASSLKIARPQHF. CDR3 DNA sequence: TGTGCCAGCAGTTTGAAGATCGCGAGGCCCCAGCATTTT.

The chain couples TRBV6-5 to TRBJ2-7; D uncertain. Trimming pared 7 bases from V and 1 base from J, leaving 17 bases between. Germline V gene data show CDR1 as MNHEY and CDR2 as SVGAGI. This CDR3 comprises 15 residues. The CDR3 DNA reads TGTGCCAGCACTTCTTCCTCGTTGAATTCCTACGAGCAGTACTTC. It translates to CASTSSSLNSYEQYF.

The chain uses TRBV10-3 and TRBJ2-7, with 11 bases identical to TRBD1. Germline values: CDR1 ENHRY, CDR2 SYGVKD. J lost 7 bases, V lost 4 bases, and 6 bases had no gene match. This CDR3 contains 14 residues. CDR3 DNA sequence: TGTGCCATCAGTGTTGGACAGGGGGCGAGTGAGCAGTACTTC. Encoded protein: CAISVGQGASEQYF.

This chain joins TRBV4-1 and TRBJ2-7, with 8 bases that match TRBD1. V trimming: 1 base; J trimming: 5 bases; junction bases outside the gene matches: 4. The germline gives CDR1 MGHRA, CDR2 YSYEKL. This CDR3 contains 14 residues. The CDR3 spells CASSQGRGRDEQYF. The CDR3 DNA reads TGCGCCAGCAGCCAAGGCAGGGGGCGCGACGAGCAGTACTTC.

The chain is built from TRBV2 and TRBJ2-5; D is uncertain. CDR3 length equals 10 residues. The germline gives CDR1 SNHLY, CDR2 FYNNEI. V was clipped by 6 bases and J by 2 bases, with 1 base between them. This chain's CDR3 is CASRQETQYF. CDR3 sequence (DNA): TGTGCCAGCAGGCAAGAGACCCAGTACTTC.

The chain couples TRBV29-1 to TRBJ2-1, with D perhaps TRBD1 or TRBD2 (5 bases each). The CDR3 spans 15 residues. Germline V lookup: CDR1 SQVTM, CDR2 ANQGSEA. The V gene lost 6 bases and the J gene lost 7 bases, with 22 bases spanning the gap. Here the CDR3 reads CSVAGTNLGSNEQFF. The CDR3 region has the DNA TGCAGCGTCGCTGGGACCAATCTAGGGTCGAATGAGCAGTTCTTC.

CDR3: CASSVQGKGAYGYTF. The CDR3 nucleotides read TGTGCCAGTTCAGTCCAGGGAAAGGGAGCCTATGGCTACACCTTC. This chain links TRBV19 with TRBJ1-2, with D maybe TRBD1 (5 bases). V shed 8 bases and J shed 4 bases, with 20 bases lying between them. The CDR3 loop spans 15 amino acids. In germline, CDR1 is LNHDA, CDR2 SQIVND (reference sequence).

Only a few counts were recorded for this clone. The V call is TRBV10-1, the J call TRBJ1-6, with TRBD1 as a possible D gene (6 bases). This CDR3 contains 12 residues. Germline assignment: CDR1 WNHNN and CDR2 SYGVQD (reference sequence). V lost 8 bases to trimming and J lost 10 bases, with 12 bases between them. The CDR3 here is CASGDTGSPLHF. For the CDR3, the DNA is TGCGCCAGCGGGGACACTGGGTCACCCCTCCACTTT.

CDR3 region: CASSIRAGANVLTF. The CDR3 bases are TGTGCCAGCAGCATCAGGGCTGGGGCCAACGTCCTGACTTTC. The chain combines TRBV13 with TRBJ2-6; TRBD1 might be the D (5 bases). This CDR3 has 14 residues. Germline values: CDR1 PRHDT, CDR2 FYEKMQ (reference sequence). V lost 5 bases and J lost 2, with 7 bases in between.

V gene TRBV3-1 (or the pseudogene TRBV3-2) combines with J gene TRBJ2-1; D is ambiguous. The CDR3 runs to 13 residues. Germline CDR1 reads LGHDT; CDR2 reads YNNKEL (reference sequence). V lost 0 bases and J lost 9, with 9 bases in between. The CDR3 sequence: CASSQDLDPEQFF. The CDR3, as DNA: TGTGCCAGCAGCCAAGATCTAGATCCTGAGCAGTTCTTC.

The CDR3 reads CASSRPGDGGNEKLFF. The CDR3 coding sequence is TGTGCCAGTAGTCGCCCGGGGGACGGGGGTAATGAAAAACTGTTTTTT. The genes are TRBV19 and TRBJ1-4; TRBD1 is a possible D gene (5 bases). This CDR3 is 16 amino acids long. CDR1 LNHDA and CDR2 SQIVND come from the germline V gene (reference sequence). The V gene lost 5 bases and the J gene lost 4 bases, with 17 bases spanning the gap.

The chain uses TRBV20-1 and TRBJ2-3; TRBD1 is a possible D gene (6 bases). This CDR3 spans 16 amino acids. The V end lost 3 bases, the J end lost 3 bases, and 19 bases lay between the germline ends. CDR1 is DFQATT and CDR2 is SNEGSKA in the germline V gene (reference sequence). The CDR3 DNA reads TGCAGTGCTAGTGAACAGGCCAGAGGGGGTACAGATACGCAGTATTTT. It codes for CSASEQARGGTDTQYF.

The rearrangement links TRBV7-8 to TRBJ2-5, with 8 nucleotides matching TRBD2. V shed 1 base and J 3 bases; nucleotides not matched to a gene: 7. CDR3 size: 16 residues. Germline V gene sequence: CDR1 SGHVS, CDR2 FQNEAQ. The CDR3 DNA sequence: TGTGCCAGCAGCTTAGAGGGGCTAGCGGGCAAAGAGACCCAGTACTTC. Translating it yields CASSLEGLAGKETQYF.

The chain uses TRBV7-2 and TRBJ2-5; 8 nucleotides align to TRBD2. The CDR3 covers 14 residues. The V gene's germline CDR1 is SGHTA and CDR2 FQGNSA. With 4 bases clipped from V and 4 bases from J, the junction kept 5 bases outside the gene matches. The CDR3 nucleotides are TGTGCCAGCAGCTGGGGGGCGGGAGGAGAGACCCAGTACTTC. Translation gives CASSWGAGGETQYF. The full variable domain, rest sourced from reference TRBV7-2 and TRBJ2-5, is GAGVSQSPSNKVTEKGKDVELRCDPISGHTALYWYRQSLGQGLEFLIYFQGNSAPDKSGLPSDRFSAERTGGSVSTLTIQRTQQEDSAVYLCASSWGAGGETQYFGPGTRLLVL.

On this clone: One end of the junction is discordant with germline, which a read error may explain. The sample contains more than one DNA sequence encoding this CDR3. The chain couples TRBV19 to TRBJ1-5; D uncertain. The germline CDR1 and CDR2 sequences are LNHDA and SQIVND (reference sequence). The CDR3 length is 14 residues. The CDR3 bases are TGTGCCAGTAGTATGAGGGAAGGCAACCAGCCCCAGCATTTT. Translated: CASSMREGNQPQHF.

This clone has just a few counts. The chain is built from TRBV19 and TRBJ1-3; D remains ambiguous. Germline V CDR1 and CDR2: LNHDA, SQIVND (reference sequence). The CDR3 length is 13 residues. The CDR3 here is CAAMSLSGNTIYF. The CDR3 DNA follows: TGTGCAGCTATGAGCCTTTCGGGAAACACCATATATTTT.

This clone has a count of ten or more. This chain's CDR3 is CASSEYSYEQYF. CDR3 DNA sequence: TGCGCCAGCAGTGAGTACTCCTACGAGCAGTACTTC. The chain couples TRBV10-2 to TRBJ2-7, with D unclear. The ends were cut back, 1 base at V and 0 bases at J, with 1 base in the middle. CDR3 size: 12 residues. Germline CDR1 and CDR2: WSHSY and SAAADI.

This chain links TRBV5-4 with TRBJ2-7; D not resolved. The V gene lost 2 bases and the J gene lost 7 bases, with 13 bases spanning the gap. CDR1 SGHNT and CDR2 YYREEE come from the germline V gene (reference sequence). The CDR3 extends over 13 amino acids. CDR3 DNA: TGTGCCAGCAGCTTCCCCGGATCTGGGGAGCAGTACTTC. Its protein is CASSFPGSGEQYF.

The gene calls are TRBV10-1 and TRBJ1-1; D unclear. The CDR3 is made up of 17 amino acids. Trimming took off 4 bases at V and 2 bases at J, with 20 bases between the two ends. Germline V gene data show CDR1 as WNHNN and CDR2 as SYGVQD (reference sequence). The CDR3 protein is CASSGSQYRSFNTEAFF. CDR3 DNA sequence: TGCGCCAGCAGTGGGTCACAGTACCGTTCTTTTAACACTGAAGCTTTCTTT.

V usage is TRBV10-3 and J usage is TRBJ1-4; D possibly corresponds to TRBD1 (6 bases). The CDR3 loop spans 12 amino acids. Germline CDR1 reads ENHRY; CDR2 reads SYGVKD. V was shortened by 10 bases and J by 8 bases, with 14 bases between the two germline ends. The CDR3 nucleotides are TGTGCCACGACGGACAGATTCGAAAAACTGTTTTTT. Translation: CATTDRFEKLFF.

J is TRBJ2-2 and V is TRBV19, with D perhaps TRBD1 (5 bases). The CDR3 is made up of 13 amino acids. Trimming shortened V by 2 bases and J by 7 bases, and 8 bases separated the two germline ends. Germline V CDR1 and CDR2: LNHDA, SQIVND (reference sequence). CDR3 coding DNA: TGTGCCAGTAGTATACAAGGGGACGGGGAGCTGTTTTTT. Translating gives CASSIQGDGELFF.

This rearrangement joins TRBV7-8 to TRBJ2-3; TRBD2 agrees at 8 bases. With 1 base clipped from V and 0 bases from J, the junction kept 6 bases outside the gene matches. From germline, CDR1 is SGHVS and CDR2 FQNEAQ. The CDR3 has 17 residues. The CDR3 DNA sequence: TGTGCCAGCAGCTTAGGGTTCGGGGGGGCTAGCACAGATACGCAGTATTTT. It codes for CASSLGFGGASTDTQYF.

The CDR3 bases are TGTGCCAGCAGCCACTGGACAAGGGATACGCAGTATTTT. It translates to CASSHWTRDTQYF. This sequence joins TRBV3-1 (or the pseudogene TRBV3-2) and TRBJ2-3, with TRBD1 as a possible D gene (5 bases). Trimming took off 3 bases at V and 6 bases at J, with 10 bases between the two ends. The CDR3 contains 13 residues. The germline V gene encodes CDR1 LGHDT and CDR2 YNNKEL (reference sequence).